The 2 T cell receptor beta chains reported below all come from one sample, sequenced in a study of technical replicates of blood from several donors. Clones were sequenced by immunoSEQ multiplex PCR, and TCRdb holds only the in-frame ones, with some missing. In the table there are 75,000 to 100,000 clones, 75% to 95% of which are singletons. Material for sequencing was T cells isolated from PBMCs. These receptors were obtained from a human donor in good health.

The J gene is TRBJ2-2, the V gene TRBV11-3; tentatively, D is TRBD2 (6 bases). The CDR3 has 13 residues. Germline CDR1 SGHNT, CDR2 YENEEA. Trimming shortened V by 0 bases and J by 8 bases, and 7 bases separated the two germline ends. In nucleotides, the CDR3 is TGTGCCAGCAGCTTAGACCGGGGGGGGGAGCTGTTTTTT. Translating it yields CASSLDRGGELFF.

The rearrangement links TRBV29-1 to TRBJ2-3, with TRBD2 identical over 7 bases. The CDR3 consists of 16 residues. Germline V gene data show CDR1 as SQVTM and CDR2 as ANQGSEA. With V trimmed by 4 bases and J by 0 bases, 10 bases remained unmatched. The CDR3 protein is CSVGPMGRESTDTQYF. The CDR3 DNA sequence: TGCAGCGTTGGCCCTATGGGGAGGGAAAGCACAGATACGCAGTATTTT.